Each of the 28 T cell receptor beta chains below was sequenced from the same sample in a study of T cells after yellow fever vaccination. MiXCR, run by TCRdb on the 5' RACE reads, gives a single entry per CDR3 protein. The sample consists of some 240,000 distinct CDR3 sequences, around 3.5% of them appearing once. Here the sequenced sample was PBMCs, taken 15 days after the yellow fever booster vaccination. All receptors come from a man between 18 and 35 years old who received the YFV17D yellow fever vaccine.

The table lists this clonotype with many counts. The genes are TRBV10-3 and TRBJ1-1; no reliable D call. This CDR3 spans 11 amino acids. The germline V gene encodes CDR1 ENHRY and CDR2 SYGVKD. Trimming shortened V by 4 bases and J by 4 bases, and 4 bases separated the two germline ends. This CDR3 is CAISVGTEAFF. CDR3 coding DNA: TGTGCCATCAGTGTAGGCACTGAAGCTTTCTTT.

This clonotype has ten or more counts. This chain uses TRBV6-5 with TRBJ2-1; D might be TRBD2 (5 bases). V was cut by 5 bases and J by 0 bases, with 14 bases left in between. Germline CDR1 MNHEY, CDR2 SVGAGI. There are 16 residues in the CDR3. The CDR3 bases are TGTGCCAGCAGTCCGGACTTGAGGAGCTCCTACAATGAGCAGTTCTTC. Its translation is CASSPDLRSSYNEQFF.

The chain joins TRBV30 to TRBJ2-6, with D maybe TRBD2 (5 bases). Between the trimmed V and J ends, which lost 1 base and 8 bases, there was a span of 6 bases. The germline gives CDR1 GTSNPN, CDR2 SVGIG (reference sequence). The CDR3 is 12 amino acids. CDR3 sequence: CAWSAGTNVLTF. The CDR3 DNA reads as TGTGCCTGGAGTGCGGGGACCAACGTCCTGACTTTC.

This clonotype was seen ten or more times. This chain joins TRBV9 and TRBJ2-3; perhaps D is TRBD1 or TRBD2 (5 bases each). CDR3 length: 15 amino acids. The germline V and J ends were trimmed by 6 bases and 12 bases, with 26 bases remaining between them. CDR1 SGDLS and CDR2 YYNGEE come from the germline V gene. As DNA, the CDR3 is TGTGCCAGCAACCCGGCTGGGACCGCGGCAGGAGATCAGTATTTT. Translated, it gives CASNPAGTAAGDQYF. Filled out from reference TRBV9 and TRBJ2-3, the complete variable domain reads DSGVTQTPKHLITATGQRVTLRCSPRSGDLSVYWYQQSLDQGLQFLIQYYNGEERAKGNILERFSAQQFPDLHSELNLSSLELGDSALYFCASNPAGTAAGDQYFGPGTRLTVL.

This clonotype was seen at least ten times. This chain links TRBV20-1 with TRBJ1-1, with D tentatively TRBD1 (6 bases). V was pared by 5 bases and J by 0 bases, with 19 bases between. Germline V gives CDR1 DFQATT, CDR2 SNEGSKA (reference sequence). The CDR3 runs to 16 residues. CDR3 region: CSAHPLRGPMNTEAFF. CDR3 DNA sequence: TGCAGTGCTCACCCGCTCAGGGGTCCTATGAACACTGAAGCTTTCTTT.

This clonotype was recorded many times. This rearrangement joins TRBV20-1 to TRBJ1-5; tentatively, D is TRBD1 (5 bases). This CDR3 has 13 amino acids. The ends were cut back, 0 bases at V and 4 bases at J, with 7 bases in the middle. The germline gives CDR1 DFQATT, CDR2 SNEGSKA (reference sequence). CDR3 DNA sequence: TGCAGTGCTAGAGAGTCAGGGAATCAGCCCCAGCATTTT. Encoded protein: CSARESGNQPQHF.

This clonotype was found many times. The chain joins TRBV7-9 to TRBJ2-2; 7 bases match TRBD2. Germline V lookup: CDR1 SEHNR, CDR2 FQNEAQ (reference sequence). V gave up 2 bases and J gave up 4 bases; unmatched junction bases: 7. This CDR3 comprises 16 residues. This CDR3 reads CASSLRAGEFTGELFF. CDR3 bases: TGTGCCAGCAGCTTACGGGCGGGGGAGTTCACCGGGGAGCTGTTTTTT.

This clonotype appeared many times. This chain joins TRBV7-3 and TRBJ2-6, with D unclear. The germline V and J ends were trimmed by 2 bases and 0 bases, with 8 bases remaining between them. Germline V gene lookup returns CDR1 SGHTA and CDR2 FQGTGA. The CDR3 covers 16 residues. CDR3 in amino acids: CASSLGWSSGANVLTF. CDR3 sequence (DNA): TGTGCCAGCAGCTTAGGTTGGAGCTCTGGGGCCAACGTCCTGACTTTC.

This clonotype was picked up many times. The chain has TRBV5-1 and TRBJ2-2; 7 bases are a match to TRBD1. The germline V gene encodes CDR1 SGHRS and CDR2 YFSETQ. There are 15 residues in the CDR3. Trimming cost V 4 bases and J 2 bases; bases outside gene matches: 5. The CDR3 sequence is CASSRQGVNTGELFF. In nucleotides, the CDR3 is TGCGCCAGCAGCCGACAGGGCGTCAACACCGGGGAGCTGTTTTTT.

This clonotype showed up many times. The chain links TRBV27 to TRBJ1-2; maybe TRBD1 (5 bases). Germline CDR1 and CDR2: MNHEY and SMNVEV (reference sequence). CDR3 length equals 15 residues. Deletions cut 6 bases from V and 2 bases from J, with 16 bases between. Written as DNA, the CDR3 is TGTGCCAGCAGCTCCGCTGGGGGAGTAAACTATGGCTACACCTTC. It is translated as CASSSAGGVNYGYTF.

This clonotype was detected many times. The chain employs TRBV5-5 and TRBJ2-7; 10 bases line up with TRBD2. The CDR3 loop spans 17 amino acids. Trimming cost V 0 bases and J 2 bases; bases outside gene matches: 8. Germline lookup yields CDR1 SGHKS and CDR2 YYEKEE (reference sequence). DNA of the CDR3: TGTGCCAGCAGCTTGGAGGCTAGCGGGGGTTATACCTACGAGCAGTACTTC. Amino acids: CASSLEASGGYTYEQYF. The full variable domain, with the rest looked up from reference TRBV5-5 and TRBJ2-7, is DAGVTQSPTHLIKTRGQQVTLRCSPISGHKSVSWYQQVLGQGPQFIFQYYEKEERGRGNFPDRFSARQFPNYSSELNVNALLLGDSALYLCASSLEASGGYTYEQYFGPGTRLTVT.

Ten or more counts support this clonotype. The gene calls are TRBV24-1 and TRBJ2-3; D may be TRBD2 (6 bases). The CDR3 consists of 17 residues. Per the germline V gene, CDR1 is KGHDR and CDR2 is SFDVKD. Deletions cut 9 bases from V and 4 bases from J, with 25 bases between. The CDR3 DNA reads TGTGCCACCGCCGGGGGTTCTGGGGGGACGGTTTCAGATACGCAGTATTTT. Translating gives CATAGGSGGTVSDTQYF.

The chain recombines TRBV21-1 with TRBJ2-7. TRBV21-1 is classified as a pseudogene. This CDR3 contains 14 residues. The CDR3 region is CASSKAGISYEQYV. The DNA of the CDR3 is TGTGCCAGCAGCAAAGCGGGCATCTCCTACGAGCAGTACGTC.

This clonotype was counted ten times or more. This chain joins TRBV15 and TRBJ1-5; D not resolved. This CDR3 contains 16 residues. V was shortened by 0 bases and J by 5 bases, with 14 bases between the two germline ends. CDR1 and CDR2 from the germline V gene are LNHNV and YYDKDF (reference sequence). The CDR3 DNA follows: TGTGCCACCAGCAGAGAGACCCCTCGCTGGGATCAGCCCCAGCATTTT. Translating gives CATSRETPRWDQPQHF.

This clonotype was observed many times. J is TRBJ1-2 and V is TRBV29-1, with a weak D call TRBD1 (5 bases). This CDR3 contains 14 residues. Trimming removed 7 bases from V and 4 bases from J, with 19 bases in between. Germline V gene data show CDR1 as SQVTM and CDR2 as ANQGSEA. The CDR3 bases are TGCAGCGCAGAGCCGGGACTGCTTTCCTATGGCTACACCTTC. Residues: CSAEPGLLSYGYTF.

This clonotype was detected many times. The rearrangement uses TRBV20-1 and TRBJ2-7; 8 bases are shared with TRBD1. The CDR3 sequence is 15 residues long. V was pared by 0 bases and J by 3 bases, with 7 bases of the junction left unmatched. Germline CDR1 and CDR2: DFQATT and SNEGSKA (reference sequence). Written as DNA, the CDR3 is TGCAGTGCTAGAGATCCAGGGGGCATCAGCTACGAGCAGTACTTC. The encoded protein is CSARDPGGISYEQYF.

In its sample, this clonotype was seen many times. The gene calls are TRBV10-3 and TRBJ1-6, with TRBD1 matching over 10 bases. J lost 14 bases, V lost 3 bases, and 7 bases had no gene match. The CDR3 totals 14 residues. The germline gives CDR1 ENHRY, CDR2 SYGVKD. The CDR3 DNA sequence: TGTGCCATCAGTGATGCCGGGACAGGGGTTACCCTCCACTTT. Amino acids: CAISDAGTGVTLHF.

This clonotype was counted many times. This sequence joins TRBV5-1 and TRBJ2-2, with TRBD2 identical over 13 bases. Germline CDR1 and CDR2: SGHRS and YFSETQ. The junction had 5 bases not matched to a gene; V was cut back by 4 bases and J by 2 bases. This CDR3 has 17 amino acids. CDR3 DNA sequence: TGCGCCAGCAGCCGAGGACTAGCGGGGGTTAACACCGGGGAGCTGTTTTTT. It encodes CASSRGLAGVNTGELFF.

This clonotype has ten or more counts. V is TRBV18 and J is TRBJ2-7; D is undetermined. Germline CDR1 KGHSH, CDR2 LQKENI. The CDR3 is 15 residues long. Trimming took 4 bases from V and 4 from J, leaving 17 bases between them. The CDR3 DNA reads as TGTGCCAGCTCACAGTACGTTGCGGCAGCTTACGAGCAGTACGTC. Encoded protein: CASSQYVAAAYEQYV.

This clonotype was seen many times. In DNA, the CDR3 is TGTGCCAGCAGCTTAGGTTTCGGCAATACGCAGTATTTT. Translated, it gives CASSLGFGNTQYF. The rearrangement joins TRBV7-2 to TRBJ2-3; D remains unclear. Germline loops: CDR1 SGHTA, CDR2 FQGNSA. V gave up 1 base and J gave up 7 bases, with 9 bases separating them. There are 13 residues in the CDR3.

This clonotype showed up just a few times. This chain's CDR3 is CASSPPSSGANVLTF. Written as DNA, the CDR3 is TGTGCCAGCAGCCCTCCGAGCTCTGGGGCCAACGTCCTGACTTTC. This sequence joins TRBV7-3 and TRBJ2-6; D is unclear. The CDR3 length is 15 residues. The V end lost 5 bases, the J end lost 0 bases, and 8 bases lay between the germline ends. The germline V gene encodes CDR1 SGHTA and CDR2 FQGTGA.

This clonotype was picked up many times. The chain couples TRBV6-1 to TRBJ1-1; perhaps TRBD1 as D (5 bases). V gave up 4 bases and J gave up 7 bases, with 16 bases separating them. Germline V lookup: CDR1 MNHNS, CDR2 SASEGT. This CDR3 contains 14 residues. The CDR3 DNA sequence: TGTGCCAGCAGTGGTCTCAGGGACCCCCTTGAAGCTTTCTTT. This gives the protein CASSGLRDPLEAFF.

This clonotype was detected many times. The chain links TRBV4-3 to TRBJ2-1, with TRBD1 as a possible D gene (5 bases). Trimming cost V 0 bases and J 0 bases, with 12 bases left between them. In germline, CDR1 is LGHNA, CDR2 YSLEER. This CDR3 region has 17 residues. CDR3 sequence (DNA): TGCGCCAGCAGCCAAGATTGGGGCGGCGGCTCCTACAATGAGCAGTTCTTC. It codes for CASSQDWGGGSYNEQFF.

The CDR3: CASSLEKTQYF. The CDR3 bases are TGTGCCAGCAGCTTAGAGAAGACCCAGTACTTC. The chain joins TRBV7-2 to TRBJ2-5, with D unresolved. The CDR3 length is 11 residues. CDR1 and CDR2 from the germline V gene are SGHTA and FQGNSA. The V end lost 1 base, the J end lost 6 bases, and 3 bases lay between the germline ends.

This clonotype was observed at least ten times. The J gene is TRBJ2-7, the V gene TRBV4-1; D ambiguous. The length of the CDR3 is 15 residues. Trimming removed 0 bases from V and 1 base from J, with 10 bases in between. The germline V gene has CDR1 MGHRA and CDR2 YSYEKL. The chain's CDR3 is CASSQDWPGSYEQYF. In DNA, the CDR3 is TGCGCCAGCAGCCAAGATTGGCCCGGGTCCTACGAGCAGTACTTC.

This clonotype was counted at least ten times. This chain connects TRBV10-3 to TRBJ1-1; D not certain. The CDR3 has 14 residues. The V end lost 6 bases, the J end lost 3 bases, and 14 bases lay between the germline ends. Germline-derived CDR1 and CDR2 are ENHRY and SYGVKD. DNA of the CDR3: TGTGCCATCAGACGTGACGACCTCTACACTGAAGCTTTCTTT. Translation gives CAIRRDDLYTEAFF.

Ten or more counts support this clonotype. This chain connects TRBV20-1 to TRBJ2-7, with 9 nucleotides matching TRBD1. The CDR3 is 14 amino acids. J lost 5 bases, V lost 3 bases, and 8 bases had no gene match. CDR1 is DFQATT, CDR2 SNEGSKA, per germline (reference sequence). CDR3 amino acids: CSASSGTGTNEQYV. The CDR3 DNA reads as TGCAGTGCTAGTTCCGGGACAGGGACGAACGAGCAGTACGTC.

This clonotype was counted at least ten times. The DNA of the CDR3 is TGCGCCAGCAGCCAAGAGGAAGGGTTCTCTGGAAACACCATATATTTT. Translated, it gives CASSQEEGFSGNTIYF. The rearrangement uses TRBV4-3 and TRBJ1-3, with D hard to call. The CDR3 has 16 amino acids. V was pared by 0 bases and J by 0 bases, with 9 bases between. Germline CDR1 reads LGHNA; CDR2 reads YSLEER.